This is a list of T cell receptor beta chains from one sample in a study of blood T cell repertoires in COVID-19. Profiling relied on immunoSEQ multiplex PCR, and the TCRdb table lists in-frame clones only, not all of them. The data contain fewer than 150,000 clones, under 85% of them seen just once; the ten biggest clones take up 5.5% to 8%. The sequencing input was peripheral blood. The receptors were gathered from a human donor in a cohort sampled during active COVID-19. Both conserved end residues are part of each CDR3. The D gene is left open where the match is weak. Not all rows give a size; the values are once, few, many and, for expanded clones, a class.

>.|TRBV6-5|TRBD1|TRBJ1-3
CASSYRGTGGNTIYF
TGTGCCAGCAGTTACCGTGGGACAGGGGGAAACACCATATATTTT
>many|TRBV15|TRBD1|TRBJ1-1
CATSRDGTVTEAFF
TGTGCCACCAGCAGAGATGGGACAGTCACTGAAGCTTTCTTT
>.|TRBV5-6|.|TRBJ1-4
CASNKQGSKLFF
TGTGCCAGCAACAAACAGGGTTCCAAACTGTTTTTT
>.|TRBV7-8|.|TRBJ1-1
CASSPGSDTEAFF
TGTGCCAGCAGCCCAGGTAGTGACACTGAAGCTTTCTTT
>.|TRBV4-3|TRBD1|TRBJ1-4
CASSQGDRGGKLFF
TGCGCCAGCAGCCAAGGGGACAGGGGCGGGAAACTGTTTTTT
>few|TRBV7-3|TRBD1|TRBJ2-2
CASSPQGANTGELFF
TGTGCCAGCAGCCCCCAGGGGGCGAACACCGGGGAGCTGTTTTTT
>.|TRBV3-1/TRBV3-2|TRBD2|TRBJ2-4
CASSQGLAGGSLAKNIQYF
TGTGCCAGCAGCCAAGGCCTAGCGGGGGGTTCGTTAGCCAAAAACATTCAGTACTTC
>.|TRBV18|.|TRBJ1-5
CASSPAGSKSNQPQHF
TGTGCCAGCTCACCCGCCGGGTCCAAAAGCAATCAGCCCCAGCATTTT
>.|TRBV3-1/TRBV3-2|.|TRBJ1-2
CASSQNTEGYTF
TGTGCCAGCAGCCAAAACACGGAGGGCTACACCTTC
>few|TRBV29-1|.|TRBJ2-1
CSARNSYNEQFF
TGCAGCGCCCGTAACAGTTACAATGAGCAGTTCTTC
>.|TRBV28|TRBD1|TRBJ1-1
CASSSPQGAYTEAFF
TGTGCCAGCAGTTCCCCCCAGGGGGCTTACACTGAAGCTTTCTTT
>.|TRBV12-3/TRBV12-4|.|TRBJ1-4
CASSYWEKLFF
TGTGCCAGCAGTTACTGGGAAAAACTGTTTTTT
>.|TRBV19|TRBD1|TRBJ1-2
CASSLEDRTYYGYTF
TGTGCCAGTAGCCTTGAGGACAGGACCTACTATGGCTACACCTTC
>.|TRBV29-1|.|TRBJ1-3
CSVPGVSGNTIYF
TGCAGCGTCCCCGGGGTCTCTGGAAACACCATATATTTT
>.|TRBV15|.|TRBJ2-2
CATSNQRSTGELFF
TGTGCCACCAGCAACCAGCGCAGCACCGGGGAGCTGTTTTTT
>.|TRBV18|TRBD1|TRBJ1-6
CASSPPTGGRNSPLHF
TGTGCCAGCTCACCACCAACAGGGGGGCGAAATTCACCCCTCCACTTT
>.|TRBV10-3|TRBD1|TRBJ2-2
CAISGGQGGGELFF
TGTGCCATCAGTGGGGGACAGGGAGGCGGGGAGCTGTTTTTT
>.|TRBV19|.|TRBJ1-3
CASSGGVPSGNTIYF
TGTGCCAGTAGTGGCGGGGTACCCTCTGGAAACACCATATATTTT
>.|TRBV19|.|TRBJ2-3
CASTGERGWGTDTQYF
TGTGCCAGTACTGGAGAAAGGGGGTGGGGCACAGATACGCAGTATTTT
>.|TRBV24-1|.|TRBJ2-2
CATSDRQGEIAGELFF
TGTGCCACCAGTGATAGGCAGGGCGAAATAGCCGGGGAGCTGTTTTTT
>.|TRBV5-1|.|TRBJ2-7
CASSLARGTFVGEQYF
TGCGCCAGCAGCTTGGCCAGGGGAACCTTCGTCGGCGAGCAGTACTTC
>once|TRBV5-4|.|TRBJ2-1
CASSLGTASYNEQFF
TGTGCCAGCAGCTTGGGGACAGCGTCTTACAATGAGCAGTTCTTC
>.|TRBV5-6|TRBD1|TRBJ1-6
CASSLVVQDRDSPLHF
TGTGCCAGCAGCTTGGTGGTTCAGGACAGGGATTCACCCCTCCACTTT
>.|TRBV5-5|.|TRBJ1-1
CASSLWDRGADTEAFF
TGTGCCAGCAGCTTGTGGGACCGGGGGGCGGACACTGAAGCTTTCTTT
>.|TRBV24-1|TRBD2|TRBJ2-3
CATSDGGGATDTQYF
TGTGCCACCAGCGACGGCGGGGGGGCCACAGATACGCAGTATTTT
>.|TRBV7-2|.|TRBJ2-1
CASSLDSGRENEQFF
TGTGCCAGCAGCTTAGACTCGGGCCGGGAGAATGAGCAGTTCTTC
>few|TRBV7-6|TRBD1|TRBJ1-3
CASSFGQGGGNTIYF
TGTGCCAGCAGCTTTGGACAGGGGGGAGGAAACACCATATATTTT
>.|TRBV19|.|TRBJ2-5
CASRSQEIQYF
TGTGCCAGTAGAAGTCAAGAGATCCAGTACTTC
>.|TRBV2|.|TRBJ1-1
CASSEWEMVEAFF
TGTGCCAGCAGTGAATGGGAGATGGTTGAAGCTTTCTTT
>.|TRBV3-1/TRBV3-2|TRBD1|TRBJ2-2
CASSLRTGGHTGELFF
TGTGCCAGCAGCCTAAGGACAGGGGGTCACACCGGGGAGCTGTTTTTT
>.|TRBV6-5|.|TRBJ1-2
CASRQAGADYGYTF
TGTGCCAGCAGGCAGGCAGGGGCAGACTATGGCTACACCTTC
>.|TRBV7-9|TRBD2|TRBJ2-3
CASSLALAGGSTDTQYF
TGTGCCAGCAGCTTAGCACTAGCGGGGGGTTCAACAGATACGCAGTATTTT
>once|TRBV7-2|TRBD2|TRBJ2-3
CASSSTSGADTQYF
TGTGCCAGCAGCTCAACTAGCGGGGCAGATACGCAGTATTTT